This T cell receptor beta chain originates from a study of blood T cell repertoires in COVID-19. Overall study context: Whether acute or convalescent, the COVID-19 samples came from the United States, Italy and Spain.

Deletions cut 0 bases from V and 4 bases from J, with 11 bases between. From germline, CDR1 is MGHRA and CDR2 YSYEKL. The CDR3 extends over 15 amino acids. In the source study's methods: Amplification with reference gene primers provided the estimates of nucleated cell counts. The repertoire was sequenced with immunoSEQ multiplex PCR; TCRdb's copy has only in-frame clones and lacks some. V and J calls and clone size are copied from that table; D and trimming were computed from the DNA. The sample lists a few hundred thousand clones, roughly 84% occurring once. The study drew participants aged about 18 to 89 years from roughly 25 US areas.

The receptor comes from a woman between 40 and 50 years old who had recovered from COVID-19. V usage is TRBV4-1 and J usage is TRBJ2-3; possibly TRBD1 for D (5 bases). The sample taken for sequencing was PBMCs or T cells enriched from blood (not recorded which). The chain's CDR3 is CASSQDSGFADTQYF. CDR3 nucleotides: TGCGCCAGCAGCCAAGATTCAGGGTTCGCAGATACGCAGTATTTT.